This T cell receptor (beta chain) was captured in a study of vaccination effects on CD4 cells after COVID-19. Antigen-specific CD4+ T cells expanded by the ViraFEST assay with viral peptide pools were then sequenced. Culturing for roughly 9 days preceded CD4+ T cell isolation. Prior SARS-CoV-2 infection was absent in the vaccine recipients, as shown by negative nucleocapsid antibodies. TCRdb's copy holds only in-frame clones and misses some; the assay was immunoSEQ multiplex PCR. The sample consists of about 63,000 clones, around three quarters of them appearing once. Comment on this clone: What it binds is not known.

Material: CD4+ T cells from PBMCs cultured with HCoV-OC43 spike peptides, obtained before COVID-19 vaccination. The sample's subset: HCoV-OC43 spike overlapping peptide pool stimulation. The receptor was isolated from a human donor who received a COVID-19 vaccine.

The DNA for the CDR3 is TGTGCCAGTAGTATGTGGGGGCGGAGGGCTTTCTTT. It encodes CASSMWGRRAFF. This chain connects TRBV19 to TRBJ1-1, with TRBD1 as a possible D gene (6 bases). Germline assignment: CDR1 LNHDA and CDR2 SQIVND (reference sequence). Between the trimmed V and J ends, which lost 3 bases and 11 bases, there was a span of 13 bases. The CDR3 is 12 residues long.